Shown below are 30 T cell receptor beta chains from a single sample sequenced in a study of blood T cell repertoires in COVID-19 (dated by TCRdb to between 2020 and 2021). The protocol used for the library was the immunoSEQ multiplex PCR assay. The immuneACCESS repertoire file appears here via TCRdb, limited to in-frame rearrangements. These files lack a portion of the clones; in checked studies, under half of the deficit traces to unresolved V genes, and the cause of the others is not known. Recorded for this sample are 100,000 or so clones; 80% to 95% of them occurred a single time. The top ten clones comprise around 6% of the sample. Material: peripheral blood. The source is a man aged 70-80 years with acute or convalescent COVID-19.

V gene TRBV19 combines with J gene TRBJ2-6, with D unresolved. V lost 8 bases and J lost 1, with 9 bases in between. The CDR3 length is 14 residues. Germline V gives CDR1 LNHDA, CDR2 SQIVND (reference sequence). The CDR3 bases are TGTGCCAGTCAACATGTTTCTGGGGCCAACGTCCTGACTTTC. This encodes CASQHVSGANVLTF.

This clone has only one observation. This sequence joins TRBV2 and TRBJ1-5, with D perhaps matching TRBD1 (5 bases). The CDR3 is 14 residues long. V was trimmed by 7 bases and J by 2 bases, leaving 12 bases between them. Looked up from germline, CDR1 is SNHLY and CDR2 is FYNNEI. For the CDR3, the DNA is TGTGCCAGCACCTCCAGGGCTGGCAATCAGCCCCAGCATTTT. Amino acids: CASTSRAGNQPQHF.

This chain joins TRBV28 and TRBJ1-5; 9 bases are shared with TRBD1. V dropped 7 bases and J dropped 5; count of bases not matched to a gene: 6. CDR3 size: 14 residues. In germline, CDR1 is MDHEN, CDR2 SYDVKM. The CDR3 nucleotides are TGTGCCAGCATAGACGGACAGGGGTATCAGCCCCAGCATTTT. Residues: CASIDGQGYQPQHF.

The chain is built from TRBV7-9 and TRBJ2-4; D possibly corresponds to TRBD2 (6 bases). V gave up 4 bases and J gave up 0 bases, with 10 bases separating them. The CDR3 runs 15 residues. The V gene's germline CDR1 is SEHNR and CDR2 FQNEAQ (reference sequence). The CDR3 bases are TGTGCCAGCAGCTCCTGGACTAAAGCCAAAAACATTCAGTACTTC. Its protein product is CASSSWTKAKNIQYF.

The V and J genes are TRBV6-5 and TRBJ2-3, with D maybe TRBD1 (6 bases). The CDR3 loop spans 13 amino acids. Germline CDR1 reads MNHEY; CDR2 reads SVGAGI. V was trimmed by 10 bases and J by 2 bases, leaving 13 bases between them. As DNA, the CDR3 is TGTGCCACCGAGGGACATTCCACAGATACGCAGTATTTT. Translation: CATEGHSTDTQYF.

V is TRBV5-4 and J is TRBJ1-2; D might be TRBD1 (6 bases). Per the germline V gene, CDR1 is SGHNT and CDR2 is YYREEE (reference sequence). Trimming took 9 bases from V and 2 from J, leaving 17 bases between them. This CDR3 is built from 14 residues. CDR3 loop: CATLRGGRNYGYTF. In nucleotides, the CDR3 is TGTGCCACCCTGAGGGGGGGCAGGAACTATGGCTACACCTTC.

The chain couples TRBV12-3 or TRBV12-4 to TRBJ1-1, with D hard to call. V was shortened by 6 bases and J by 2 bases, with 10 bases between the two germline ends. This CDR3 has 13 residues. The CDR3 loop reads CASSENINTEAFF. CDR3 DNA sequence: TGTGCCAGCAGCGAGAATATCAACACTGAAGCTTTCTTT.

V is TRBV11-2 and J is TRBJ2-7; 11 nucleotides agree with TRBD2. The germline V gene has CDR1 SGHAT and CDR2 FQNNGV. The CDR3 totals 16 residues. V dropped 5 bases and J dropped 1; count of bases not matched to a gene: 7. The CDR3: CASSPRLAGTSYEQYF. CDR3 DNA sequence: TGTGCCAGCAGCCCACGACTAGCGGGGACATCCTACGAGCAGTACTTC.

About this clone itself: Germline and junction disagree at one end, which may indicate a read error. Other DNA sequences in the sample encode the same CDR3. The CDR3 spells CASSLARKQETQYF. In DNA, the CDR3 is TGTGCTAGCAGCTTAGCTAGGAAGCAAGAGACCCAGTACTTC. The chain recombines TRBV11-2 with TRBJ2-5; D uncertain. The V gene's germline CDR1 is SGHAT and CDR2 FQNNGV. The CDR3 contains 14 residues.

The chain employs TRBV4-2 and TRBJ1-5; 10 bases fit TRBD1. Looked up from germline, CDR1 is LGHNA and CDR2 is YNFKEQ. Trimming removed 3 bases from V and 4 bases from J; junction bases left unmatched: 0. The CDR3 contains 14 residues. In DNA form, the CDR3 reads TGTGCCAGCAGCCAGGACAGGGGGAATCAGCCCCAGCATTTT. This encodes CASSQDRGNQPQHF.

Turning to this clone: A read error may produce the germline difference seen at one junction end. The chain uses TRBV11-2 and TRBJ1-2, with a possible D match to TRBD1 (6 bases). Per germline, CDR1 SGHAT and CDR2 FQNNGV. The CDR3 sequence is 13 residues long. CDR3 coding DNA: TGTGCCAGCAGCTTAGACAGGGGATATGACTACACCTTC. It encodes CASSLDRGYDYTF. The whole variable domain, remainder taken from reference TRBV11-2 and TRBJ1-2, is EAGVAQSPRYKIIEKRQSVAFWCNPISGHATLYWYQQILGQGPKLLIQFQNNGVVDDSQLPKDRFSAERLKGVDSTLKIQPAKLEDSAVYLCASSLDRGYDYTFGSGTRLTVV.

The CDR3 loop reads CATFHNEQFF. CDR3 sequence (DNA): TGTGCCACCTTTCACAATGAGCAGTTCTTC. The chain combines TRBV10-3 with TRBJ2-1; no reliable D call. V lost 10 bases and J lost 5, with 6 bases in between. The V gene's germline CDR1 is ENHRY and CDR2 SYGVKD. The CDR3 runs 10 residues.

The rearrangement uses TRBV15 and TRBJ1-1, with 8 bases matching TRBD1. J lost 6 bases, V lost 3 bases, and 6 bases had no gene match. Germline V gene sequence: CDR1 LNHNV, CDR2 YYDKDF (reference sequence). The CDR3 is made up of 14 amino acids. The CDR3 region has the DNA TGTGCCACCAGCAGGACAGGGGAAGTGGCTGAAGCTTTCTTT. This codes for CATSRTGEVAEAFF.

The rearrangement links TRBV6-1 to TRBJ1-4; 9 nucleotides match TRBD1. Germline lookup yields CDR1 MNHNS and CDR2 SASEGT. V lost 2 bases and J lost 5; bases outside the gene matches: 6. There are 16 residues in the CDR3. The CDR3 DNA follows: TGTGCCAGCAGTGAAATGAGGGGGACAGGGAATGAAAAACTGTTTTTT. This gives the protein CASSEMRGTGNEKLFF.

V and J are TRBV5-1 and TRBJ1-2; D gene uncertain. Germline CDR1 reads SGHRS; CDR2 reads YFSETQ. CDR3 length: 13 amino acids. V gave up 2 bases and J gave up 1 base, with 6 bases separating them. CDR3 in amino acids: CASSFYGNYGYTF. CDR3 in DNA: TGCGCCAGCAGCTTCTATGGTAACTATGGCTACACCTTC.

The J gene is TRBJ1-2, the V gene TRBV2; D perhaps matches TRBD1 (6 bases). The CDR3 runs to 13 residues. CDR1 is SNHLY and CDR2 is FYNNEI in the germline V gene. V dropped 3 bases and J dropped 4 bases, with 9 bases sitting between them. The CDR3 DNA reads TGTGCCAGCAGTGAGGGGGCGGGCTATGGCTACACCTTC. It is translated as CASSEGAGYGYTF.

The chain recombines TRBV30 with TRBJ2-3, with TRBD2 matching 11 bases. The CDR3 contains 15 residues. Trimming removed 3 bases from V and 4 bases from J; junction bases left unmatched: 6. In germline, CDR1 is GTSNPN, CDR2 SVGIG (reference sequence). CDR3 sequence reads: CAWSRSGGAADTQYF. The DNA for the CDR3 is TGTGCCTGGAGCCGTAGCGGGGGGGCTGCAGATACGCAGTATTTT. Variable domain in full (rest from reference TRBV30 and TRBJ2-3): SQTIHQWPATLVQPVGSPLSLECTVEGTSNPNLYWYRQAAGRGLQLLFYSVGIGQISSEVPQNLSASRPQDRQFILSSKKLLLSDSGFYLCAWSRSGGAADTQYFGPGTRLTVL.

This sequence joins TRBV6-5 and TRBJ2-3, with TRBD1 matching 7 bases. The CDR3 extends over 13 amino acids. The J segment lost 4 bases and the V segment lost 5 bases, leaving 3 bases of the junction unmatched. CDR1 MNHEY and CDR2 SVGAGI come from the germline V gene. CDR3 loop: CASSTGVADTQYF. The CDR3 region has the DNA TGTGCCAGCAGTACAGGGGTGGCAGATACGCAGTATTTT.

This clone was observed a handful of times. The chain uses TRBV5-1 and TRBJ1-5; tentative D call: TRBD1 (6 bases). The CDR3 consists of 15 residues. In germline, CDR1 is SGHRS, CDR2 YFSETQ. Trimming pared 0 bases from V and 6 bases from J, leaving 13 bases between. In DNA form, the CDR3 reads TGCGCCAGCAGCTTGGGGTGGGGGCGAGGTCAGCCCCAGCATTTT. It specifies CASSLGWGRGQPQHF.

The chain couples TRBV11-2 to TRBJ2-3; 8 bases are a match to TRBD2. Germline CDR1 is SGHAT and CDR2 is FQNNGV. V gave up 2 bases and J gave up 2 bases; unmatched junction bases: 6. The CDR3 consists of 16 residues. In DNA, the CDR3 is TGTGCCAGCAGCTTATTTACAGCGGGGGTCACAGATACGCAGTATTTT. Encoded protein: CASSLFTAGVTDTQYF.

The chain recombines TRBV19 with TRBJ1-2; 12 bases are shared with TRBD1. Trimming cost V 4 bases and J 4 bases; bases outside gene matches: 7. The CDR3 totals 16 residues. Germline CDR1 reads LNHDA; CDR2 reads SQIVND (reference sequence). DNA of the CDR3: TGTGCCAGTAGTAGAGGGACAGGGGGCTATATCTATGGCTACACCTTC. Translating gives CASSRGTGGYIYGYTF.

V usage is TRBV5-8 and J usage is TRBJ1-4; D not certain. The CDR3 covers 16 residues. CDR1 is SGHTS and CDR2 is YDEGEE in the germline V gene. V shed 4 bases and J shed 1 base, with 14 bases lying between them. As DNA, the CDR3 is TGTGCCAGCAGCCTTGCCCCGGGTGTAACTAATGAAAAACTGTTTTTT. As protein: CASSLAPGVTNEKLFF.

This chain links TRBV27 with TRBJ2-7, with 10 bases identical to TRBD1. CDR3 length: 15 residues. Losses at the gene ends were 2 bases for V and 7 bases for J; bases not matched to a gene: 8. Germline-derived CDR1 and CDR2 are MNHEY and SMNVEV (reference sequence). CDR3 in DNA: TGTGCCAGCAGTTTAAGGGACAGGGGACCCTGGGAGCAGTACTTC. Residues: CASSLRDRGPWEQYF.

This clone was picked up one time. This chain uses TRBV11-2 with TRBJ1-1, with D tentatively TRBD1 (6 bases). This CDR3 spans 14 amino acids. Trimming removed 5 bases at V and 4 bases at J, with 14 bases between. CDR1 and CDR2 (germline): SGHAT, FQNNGV. Here the CDR3 reads CASSLGGGATEAFF. The DNA of the CDR3 is TGTGCCAGCAGCCTTGGTGGGGGGGCCACTGAAGCTTTCTTT.

CDR3 sequence reads: CASSFGGSTDTQYF. CDR3 nucleotide sequence: TGTGCCAGCAGCTTTGGCGGGAGCACAGATACGCAGTATTTT. The chain employs TRBV7-3 and TRBJ2-3, with D maybe TRBD2 (5 bases). CDR3 length equals 14 residues. V was trimmed by 3 bases and J by 0 bases, leaving 7 bases between them. Germline CDR1 SGHTA, CDR2 FQGTGA.

V gene TRBV5-5 combines with J gene TRBJ1-2, with D maybe TRBD1 (5 bases). The germline V gene encodes CDR1 SGHKS and CDR2 YYEKEE (reference sequence). The CDR3 spans 15 residues. Trimming pared 2 bases from V and 1 base from J, leaving 12 bases between. The CDR3 DNA reads TGTGCCAGCAGCTTTTCAGGGTCTAGTAACTATGGCTACACCTTC. Protein: CASSFSGSSNYGYTF.

This chain uses TRBV5-1 with TRBJ1-1, with TRBD1 matching 7 bases. The V segment lost 7 bases and the J segment 1 base; nucleotides outside the gene matches: 7. This CDR3 region has 14 residues. Germline-derived CDR1 and CDR2 are SGHRS and YFSETQ. CDR3 coding DNA: TGCGCCAGCGGCCTCAGGGGGAGGAACACTGAAGCTTTCTTT. It codes for CASGLRGRNTEAFF. The full variable domain, completed using reference TRBV5-1 and TRBJ1-1, is KAGVTQTPRYLIKTRGQQVTLSCSPISGHRSVSWYQQTPGQGLQFLFEYFSETQRNKGNFPGRFSGRQFSNSRSEMNVSTLELGDSALYLCASGLRGRNTEAFFGQGTRLTVV.

The V and J genes are TRBV5-1 and TRBJ1-2; perhaps TRBD1 as D (5 bases). The germline V gene has CDR1 SGHRS and CDR2 YFSETQ. The CDR3 loop spans 14 amino acids. Trimming shortened V by 0 bases and J by 4 bases, and 10 bases separated the two germline ends. CDR3 region: CASSLGSGGYGYTF. CDR3 nucleotide sequence: TGCGCCAGCAGCTTGGGCTCCGGGGGCTATGGCTACACCTTC.

The rearrangement links TRBV12-3 or TRBV12-4 to TRBJ1-5, with D perhaps TRBD1 (6 bases). CDR3 size: 12 residues. V dropped 9 bases and J dropped 8 bases, with 14 bases sitting between them. In nucleotides, the CDR3 is TGTGCCAGTCAACAGGGTGTAGAGCCCCAGCATTTT. Translated, it gives CASQQGVEPQHF.

The gene calls are TRBV5-1 and TRBJ1-1, with TRBD1 matching 7 bases. Germline V gives CDR1 SGHRS, CDR2 YFSETQ. The length of the CDR3 is 16 residues. V lost 3 bases and J lost 5; bases outside the gene matches: 13. The CDR3 sequence: CASSSPEQGMRTEAFF. The CDR3 bases are TGCGCCAGCAGCTCGCCCGAACAGGGGATGAGGACTGAAGCTTTCTTT.